The 32 T cell receptor beta chains below were found in one sample sequenced in a study of vaccination and CD4 T cells after COVID-19. TCRdb fed the PCR reads into MiXCR, producing one record per CDR3 protein. The repertoire includes 20,000 or so distinct CDR3 sequences, around 50% of them detected once, and approximately 1% sits in the top ten. The specimen was CD4+ T cells from blood, collected before SARS-CoV-2 vaccination. Every receptor here comes from a human donor who had recovered from COVID-19.

The chain uses TRBV5-1 and TRBJ2-5, with TRBD2 matching over 12 bases. The CDR3 contains 22 residues. CDR1 is SGHRS, CDR2 YFSETQ, per germline. V lost 0 bases to trimming and J lost 3 bases; unmatched junction nucleotides: 21. The DNA for the CDR3 is TGCGCCAGCAGCTTGGCCGCTAGCGGGAGGGCCCTATCGGGCCTTAGTAAAGAGACCCAGTACTTC. Translated, it gives CASSLAASGRALSGLSKETQYF. Combining the CDR3 with reference TRBV5-1 and TRBJ2-5 gives the whole variable domain KAGVTQTPRYLIKTRGQQVTLSCSPISGHRSVSWYQQTPGQGLQFLFEYFSETQRNKGNFPGRFSGRQFSNSRSEMNVSTLELGDSALYLCASSLAASGRALSGLSKETQYFGPGTRLLVL.

This chain joins TRBV6-1 and TRBJ2-4; 10 nucleotides match TRBD2. This CDR3 comprises 16 residues. Trimming removed 8 bases from V and 0 bases from J; junction bases left unmatched: 7. Per the germline V gene, CDR1 is MNHNS and CDR2 is SASEGT. The CDR3 loop is CASGLAVLLAKNIQYF. DNA for the CDR3: TGTGCCAGCGGACTAGCGGTTCTTCTAGCCAAAAACATTCAGTACTTC.

The V and J genes are TRBV20-1 and TRBJ1-1; D is uncertain. Deletions cut 6 bases from V and 1 base from J, with 15 bases between. CDR3 length equals 14 residues. Germline-derived CDR1 and CDR2 are DFQATT and SNEGSKA (reference sequence). In DNA, the CDR3 is TGCAGTGCCCGACGCGAGGACGGGAACACTGAAGCTTTCTTT. The encoded protein is CSARREDGNTEAFF.

This chain uses TRBV9 with TRBJ1-2; D is undetermined. Trimming stripped 4 bases from V and 8 bases from J, with 9 bases between. CDR3 size: 11 residues. CDR1 and CDR2 (germline): SGDLS, YYNGEE. As DNA, the CDR3 is TGTGCCAGCAGCAGACTGCGGGGCTACACCTTC. This encodes CASSRLRGYTF.

This clonotype was seen once. The CDR3 region has the DNA TGTGCCAGCAGTTTTGCCAGGGCGGCAGAGACCCAGTACTTC. Protein sequence: CASSFARAAETQYF. This chain connects TRBV27 to TRBJ2-5; D perhaps matches TRBD1 (5 bases). V was shortened by 3 bases and J by 4 bases, with 12 bases between the two germline ends. The germline V gene encodes CDR1 MNHEY and CDR2 SMNVEV (reference sequence). The length of the CDR3 is 14 residues.

The chain carries TRBV20-1 and TRBJ2-1; 12 positions match TRBD2. The CDR3 is 15 amino acids. V gave up 4 bases and J gave up 6 bases; unmatched junction bases: 7. Germline V gene lookup returns CDR1 DFQATT and CDR2 SNEGSKA (reference sequence). This CDR3 is CSAKSGTSGSNEQFF. For the CDR3, the DNA is TGCAGTGCTAAATCCGGGACTAGCGGGTCCAATGAGCAGTTCTTC.

Turning to this clonotype: The CDR3 carries no conserved terminal phenylalanine or tryptophan, so it likely arises from a read error. This chain links TRBV7-6 with TRBJ2-7; D is perhaps TRBD1 or TRBD2 (5 bases each). Germline CDR1 is SGHVS and CDR2 is FNYEAQ. Trimming stripped 4 bases from V and 3 bases from J, with 10 bases between. The length of the CDR3 is 13 residues. In nucleotides, the CDR3 is TGTGCCAGCAGCTCCCGGGACCGCTACGAGCAGTACTCC. Protein sequence: CASSSRDRYEQYS.

The chain uses TRBV20-1 and TRBJ2-3; the D gene could be TRBD1 or TRBD2 (5 bases each). CDR3 length: 16 amino acids. Deletions cut 3 bases from V and 6 bases from J, with 22 bases between. Germline CDR1 and CDR2: DFQATT and SNEGSKA (reference sequence). CDR3 sequence reads: CSASGGDDSRGDTQYF. DNA for the CDR3: TGCAGTGCTAGTGGGGGAGATGACAGCCGTGGGGATACGCAGTATTTT.

This clonotype was seen a handful of times. Its ends do not fully match the called genes, so a read error is possible. This chain connects TRBV7-7 to TRBJ2-5; D remains unclear. Germline V gene lookup returns CDR1 SSHAT and CDR2 FNYEAQ (reference sequence). This CDR3 is built from 11 residues. The CDR3 loop is CASTRQETQYF. DNA for the CDR3: TGTGCTAGCACAAGACAAGAGACCCAGTACTTC.

The V call is TRBV19, the J call TRBJ2-7; 7 nucleotides agree with TRBD2. CDR1 and CDR2 from the germline V gene are LNHDA and SQIVND (reference sequence). The CDR3 loop spans 13 amino acids. The junction had 5 bases not matched to a gene; V was cut back by 7 bases and J by 2 bases. The CDR3 is CASTGGRTYEQYF. In nucleotides, the CDR3 is TGTGCCAGTACGGGAGGAAGGACCTACGAGCAGTACTTC.

This clonotype was seen more than once but under ten times. J is TRBJ2-1 and V is TRBV20-1; no clear D gene. Germline V lookup: CDR1 DFQATT, CDR2 SNEGSKA (reference sequence). The CDR3 extends over 14 amino acids. The germline V and J ends were trimmed by 0 bases and 4 bases, with 10 bases remaining between them. CDR3 loop: CSARDVQRYNEQFF. CDR3 sequence (DNA): TGCAGTGCTAGAGATGTCCAACGATACAATGAGCAGTTCTTC.

This chain uses TRBV4-2 with TRBJ2-2; 15 bases agree with TRBD2. The CDR3 has 17 residues. The germline V gene has CDR1 LGHNA and CDR2 YNFKEQ. After removal of 4 bases from V and 7 bases from J, the junction contained 7 bases not matched to a gene. The chain's CDR3 is CASSRWTSGRGIGELFF. The CDR3 region has the DNA TGTGCCAGCAGCCGATGGACTAGCGGGAGGGGAATCGGGGAGCTGTTTTTT.

This rearrangement joins TRBV4-1 to TRBJ2-2; D ambiguous. The ends were cut back, 4 bases at V and 7 bases at J, with 13 bases in the middle. The length of the CDR3 is 14 residues. Germline V gene data show CDR1 as MGHRA and CDR2 as YSYEKL. Here the CDR3 DNA reads TGCGCCAGCAGCCTGATCTCTGCTCGCGGGGAGCTGTTTTTT. This encodes CASSLISARGELFF.

This chain links TRBV15 with TRBJ2-5; D call uncertain. This CDR3 contains 12 residues. V shed 0 bases and J shed 9 bases, with 8 bases lying between them. Germline V gene data show CDR1 as LNHNV and CDR2 as YYDKDF (reference sequence). Here the CDR3 DNA reads TGTGCCACCAGCAGAGATTTTACTTCCCAGTACTTC. Translation gives CATSRDFTSQYF.

V is TRBV6-2 or TRBV6-3 and J is TRBJ2-1, with D unclear. V lost 2 bases and J 3 bases, leaving 11 bases between the germline ends. The CDR3 loop spans 15 amino acids. Germline loops: CDR1 MNHEY, CDR2 SVGEGT. The CDR3 nucleotides read TGTGCCAGCAGTTACGGGATCGCAGTCTACAATGAGCAGTTCTTC. This sequence encodes CASSYGIAVYNEQFF.

This clonotype has more than one count but fewer than ten. CDR3 DNA: TGTGCCAGCAGCTTCCAGGGGATTACAGATACGCAGTATTTT. As protein: CASSFQGITDTQYF. The chain is built from TRBV7-3 and TRBJ2-3; a weak D match, TRBD1 (6 bases). V lost 3 bases to trimming and J lost 3 bases, with 10 bases between them. Germline CDR1 reads SGHTA; CDR2 reads FQGTGA. CDR3 size: 14 residues.

The V and J genes are TRBV27 and TRBJ1-1; weak D call: TRBD1 (5 bases). This CDR3 has 16 residues. The germline gives CDR1 MNHEY, CDR2 SMNVEV (reference sequence). Trimming cost V 4 bases and J 3 bases, with 18 bases left between them. The CDR3 DNA is TGTGCCAGCAGTTCATCCCGCAGTGGGGGATACACTGAAGCTTTCTTT. Its protein is CASSSSRSGGYTEAFF.

A few counts support this clonotype. J is TRBJ2-7 and V is TRBV20-1; the match to TRBD2 covers 8 bases. The germline V gene encodes CDR1 DFQATT and CDR2 SNEGSKA (reference sequence). The ends lost 6 bases at V and 1 base at J; junction bases unmatched: 8. The CDR3 extends over 14 amino acids. The CDR3 reads CSARTSGGSYEQYF. CDR3 DNA: TGCAGTGCCCGAACTAGCGGAGGATCCTACGAGCAGTACTTC.

The chain employs TRBV10-3 and TRBJ2-5, with TRBD2 as a possible D gene (6 bases). The V gene's germline CDR1 is ENHRY and CDR2 SYGVKD. CDR3 size: 13 residues. The V gene lost 5 bases and the J gene lost 2 bases, with 9 bases spanning the gap. CDR3 DNA: TGTGCCATCAGTCGGGAGTGGCAAGAGACCCAGTACTTC. Protein product: CAISREWQETQYF.

This chain uses TRBV5-4 with TRBJ1-2; no reliable D call. CDR1 and CDR2 from the germline V gene are SGHNT and YYREEE (reference sequence). CDR3 size: 13 residues. Trimming took 2 bases from V and 1 from J, leaving 6 bases between them. CDR3 amino acids: CASSFPDNYGYTF. CDR3 nucleotide sequence: TGTGCCAGCAGCTTCCCGGATAACTATGGCTACACCTTC.

This clonotype was counted only a few times. The rearrangement uses TRBV20-1 and TRBJ1-1; no reliable D call. The CDR3 consists of 11 residues. CDR1 and CDR2 from the germline V gene are DFQATT and SNEGSKA (reference sequence). Trimming removed 7 bases from V and 4 bases from J, with 10 bases in between. Here the CDR3 reads CSGGDLTEAFF. The CDR3 DNA reads as TGCAGTGGCGGAGACCTCACTGAAGCTTTCTTT.

The chain carries TRBV20-1 and TRBJ2-5, with 10 bases matching TRBD2. This CDR3 contains 15 residues. CDR1 and CDR2 from the germline V gene are DFQATT and SNEGSKA (reference sequence). J gave up 5 bases and V 3 bases, and 9 bases lay outside the gene matches. CDR3 loop: CSARASGSKGETQYF. The CDR3, as DNA: TGCAGTGCTAGGGCTAGCGGGAGTAAAGGGGAGACCCAGTACTTC.

This chain links TRBV4-1 with TRBJ2-7, with 8 bases lining up with TRBD2. The CDR3 spans 16 residues. The J segment lost 6 bases and the V segment lost 0 bases, leaving 10 bases of the junction unmatched. Germline values: CDR1 MGHRA, CDR2 YSYEKL. CDR3 sequence reads: CASSQDRASGFLEQYF. The CDR3 DNA is TGCGCCAGCAGCCAAGATCGGGCTAGCGGGTTTCTCGAGCAGTACTTC.

The V gene is TRBV2, the J gene TRBJ2-3; 7 nucleotides agree with TRBD1. V lost 8 bases to trimming and J lost 5 bases; unmatched junction nucleotides: 1. CDR1 SNHLY and CDR2 FYNNEI come from the germline V gene. The CDR3 extends over 11 amino acids. The chain's CDR3 is CASGQEDTQYF. The CDR3 coding sequence is TGTGCCAGCGGACAGGAAGATACGCAGTATTTT.

The chain has TRBV6-2 or TRBV6-3 and TRBJ2-1; D is ambiguous. The CDR3 runs 20 residues. CDR1 MNHEY and CDR2 SVGEGT come from the germline V gene. V dropped 2 bases and J dropped 8 bases, with 31 bases sitting between them. CDR3 residues: CASSYDGRAKASDVGDEQFF. The CDR3, as DNA: TGTGCCAGCAGTTACGACGGAAGAGCAAAGGCCAGCGACGTTGGGGATGAGCAGTTCTTC.

This chain connects TRBV20-1 to TRBJ2-2, with unresolved D. The CDR3 has 14 residues. V shed 3 bases and J shed 0 bases, with 8 bases lying between them. CDR1 is DFQATT, CDR2 SNEGSKA, per germline (reference sequence). CDR3 in amino acids: CSARGYTNTGELFF. DNA for the CDR3: TGCAGTGCTAGGGGCTATACGAACACCGGGGAGCTGTTTTTT.

The rearrangement joins TRBV20-1 to TRBJ1-5; tentative D call: TRBD1 (5 bases). CDR1 is DFQATT and CDR2 is SNEGSKA in the germline V gene (reference sequence). V was clipped by 6 bases and J by 4 bases, with 10 bases between them. The CDR3 is 12 amino acids. The CDR3 DNA reads TGCAGTGCCGGGACTGGGAATCAGCCCCAGCATTTT. As protein: CSAGTGNQPQHF.

The rearrangement uses TRBV21-1 and TRBJ2-7; TRBD1 was called by the table and not checked on the DNA. TRBV21-1 is a pseudogene. The CDR3 loop spans 12 amino acids. The CDR3 sequence is CATVGRTYEQYF. DNA of the CDR3: TGTGCCACTGTCGGACGGACCTACGAGCAGTACTTC.

This chain joins TRBV5-1 and TRBJ1-5; D uncertain. CDR1 and CDR2 (germline): SGHRS, YFSETQ. The CDR3 runs 14 residues. Trimming left V 3 bases short and J 3 bases short, with 10 bases between. CDR3: CASSSGQSNQPQHF. The CDR3 DNA reads TGCGCCAGCAGCTCTGGGCAGTCCAATCAGCCCCAGCATTTT.

CDR3 nucleotides: TGTGCCACCAGTGATAACGCAGGGGGCTGGTTCTTC. Translation gives CATSDNAGGWFF. V is TRBV24-1 and J is TRBJ2-1; TRBD1 matches at 8 bases. The CDR3 runs to 12 residues. CDR1 is KGHDR, CDR2 SFDVKD, per germline. The V segment lost 3 bases and the J segment 15 bases; nucleotides outside the gene matches: 6.

The chain joins TRBV28 to TRBJ1-2, with D possibly being TRBD1 (5 bases). The V end lost 4 bases, the J end lost 3 bases, and 15 bases lay between the germline ends. The germline V gene encodes CDR1 MDHEN and CDR2 SYDVKM. This CDR3 is built from 15 residues. The CDR3 DNA reads TGTGCCAGCAGTTCAACTCCCGGGACGGACTATGGCTACACCTTC. Residues: CASSSTPGTDYGYTF.

V usage is TRBV20-1 and J usage is TRBJ2-5, with 10 bases aligning to TRBD2. The V gene's germline CDR1 is DFQATT and CDR2 SNEGSKA (reference sequence). The CDR3 covers 17 residues. V dropped 0 bases and J dropped 2; count of bases not matched to a gene: 9. The CDR3 loop is CSARDPSGRPLQETQYF. The CDR3 DNA is TGCAGTGCTAGAGATCCTAGCGGGAGACCCCTACAAGAGACCCAGTACTTC.